This TCR beta chain was observed in a study of blood T cell repertoires in COVID-19. CDR1 and CDR2 from the germline V gene are SGHDT and YYEEEE. Trimming cost V 0 bases and J 5 bases, with 8 bases left between them. This CDR3 comprises 13 residues. This clone was detected only once. Method: immunoSEQ multiplex PCR; TCRdb's copy keeps in-frame clones and lacks some. The profile shows over 150,000 clones, around 90% of them singletons. The receptor was derived from a man between 60 and 75 years old with COVID-19, enrolled during active disease. The sequenced material came from peripheral blood. The J gene is TRBJ2-5, the V gene TRBV5-6; TRBD2 might be the D (5 bases). CDR3 region: CASSLGRAETQYF. Written as DNA, the CDR3 is TGTGCCAGCAGCTTGGGGCGGGCGGAGACCCAGTACTTC.